The 3 T cell receptor beta chains in this list originate from one sample, sequenced in a study of blood T cell repertoires in COVID-19 (TCRdb year 2020). Library construction relied on the immunoSEQ multiplex PCR assay. TCRdb provides this immuneACCESS table in a form limited to in-frame rearrangements. Some clones are lacking; in checked studies, under half of them reflect an unresolved V gene, and why the rest are absent is not known. The table for this sample lists approximately 670,000 clones; around 89% of them were counted only once. The ten largest clonotypes hold roughly 0.25% of the sample. Sequencing was done on a sample of peripheral blood. These receptors all stem from a woman aged 18-29 years with acute or convalescent COVID-19.

This clone occurred once. V gene TRBV6-6 combines with J gene TRBJ1-1; D remains unclear. V was cut by 6 bases and J by 1 base, with 9 bases left in between. Per the germline V gene, CDR1 is MNHNY and CDR2 is SVGAGI (reference sequence). There are 13 residues in the CDR3. CDR3 DNA sequence: TGTGCCAGCAGCCTTACAGAGAACACTGAAGCTTTCTTT. The encoded protein is CASSLTENTEAFF.

About this clone: Other nucleotide sequences from this sample produce the same CDR3. The chain's CDR3 is CASSPTGGSSYNEQFF. CDR3 nucleotides: TGTGCCAGCTCCCCCACAGGGGGCTCGTCCTACAATGAGCAGTTCTTC. This chain connects TRBV18 to TRBJ2-1, with 9 positions matching TRBD1. The trim removed 6 bases at V and 1 base at J, leaving 7 bases unmatched. This CDR3 spans 16 amino acids. Per germline, CDR1 KGHSH and CDR2 LQKENI.

V usage is TRBV19 and J usage is TRBJ1-2; a possible D gene is TRBD1 (5 bases). Per the germline V gene, CDR1 is LNHDA and CDR2 is SQIVND (reference sequence). V was clipped by 0 bases and J by 4 bases, with 6 bases between them. The CDR3 is 13 amino acids. The CDR3 nucleotides are TGTGCCAGTAGTATAGACACAGGCTATGGCTACACCTTC. This codes for CASSIDTGYGYTF.